This T cell receptor (beta chain) came from a study of T-cell memory formation after mild COVID-19. Whole-study context: Largely, TCR clusters stayed within a single donor.

General study results and limits: The study detected some responding clones in pre-infection memory, suggesting cross-reactive memory joined.

TCRdb redid the calling of the 5' RACE reads with MiXCR, one entry per CDR3 protein. The profile covers about 560,000 distinct CDR3 sequences, with 15% to 20% appearing a single time and about 8.6% taken by the ten largest. This clonotype has only a few counts. Its antigen is not identified. Trimming cost V 2 bases and J 6 bases, with 7 bases left between them. The CDR3 covers 12 residues. CDR1 is KGHSH and CDR2 is LQKENI in the germline V gene. The chain is built from TRBV18 and TRBJ1-2; D is undetermined. Input material: PBMCs or a T cell subset sorted from them (not recorded which). This sequence originates from an adult woman who had mild COVID-19 (a few samples of this study predate the infection). Cell type and time point are not known. Here the CDR3 DNA reads TGTGCCAGCTCACCAGGGGAGGATGGCTACACCTTC. It translates to CASSPGEDGYTF.